This is a list of T cell receptor beta chains from one sample in a study of shared clonotypes between healthy human individuals. Some clones are missing from TCRdb's copy, which holds only in-frame ones; the method was immunoSEQ multiplex PCR. The top ten clones hold 0.13% to 0.15% of a sample with about 2.4 million clones, approximately 92% of them seen once. Sequencing was done on a sample of naive CD4+ T cells sorted from blood. The receptor source for this set is a man aged 18-30 years in good health. Each CDR3 is given with its conserved first and last residue. Each record gives: J gene, clone size, D gene, V gene, CDR3 length, CDR3 protein, CDR3 DNA. A D gene is named only where the DNA matches it firmly. Only some rows state a clone size, as once, few, many or a class for expanded clones.

TRBJ2-7	NA	TRBD1	TRBV6-5	16	CASSYPGTGGIHEQYF	TGTGCCAGCAGTTACCCAGGGACAGGGGGCATACACGAGCAGTACTTC
TRBJ2-5	NA	NA	TRBV6-1	11	CASSGLETQYF	TGTGCCAGCAGTGGTTTAGAGACCCAGTACTTC
TRBJ2-1	NA	NA	TRBV30	13	CAWSEGGYNEQFF	TGTGCCTGGAGTGAAGGGGGCTACAATGAGCAGTTCTTC
TRBJ1-3	NA	NA	TRBV10-3	12	CAISSSGNTIYF	TGTGCCATAAGTAGCTCTGGAAACACCATATATTTT
TRBJ2-1	NA	NA	TRBV5-4	16	CASSLVLGPSYNEQFF	TGTGCCAGCAGCTTGGTTCTTGGCCCTTCCTACAATGAGCAGTTCTTC
TRBJ1-1	few	NA	TRBV7-9	15	CASSSSVTVHTEAFF	TGTGCCAGCAGCTCCTCAGTAACGGTGCACACTGAAGCTTTCTTT
TRBJ2-3	NA	TRBD2	TRBV2	14	CASSPLAGTDTQYF	TGTGCCAGCAGTCCCCTAGCGGGCACAGATACGCAGTATTTT
TRBJ1-2	NA	TRBD1	TRBV6-5	14	CASSYSDRGHGYTF	TGTGCCAGCAGTTACTCTGACAGGGGCCATGGCTACACCTTC
TRBJ2-2	NA	TRBD1	TRBV18	14	CASSTDRGTGELFF	TGTGCCAGCTCCACGGACAGGGGTACCGGGGAGCTGTTTTTT
TRBJ2-3	NA	NA	TRBV18	14	CASSPGTSTDTQYF	TGTGCCAGCTCACCTGGGACCTCTACAGATACGCAGTATTTT
TRBJ2-5	NA	NA	TRBV5-6	13	CASSPGGRETQYF	TGTGCCAGCAGTCCCGGGGGACGGGAGACCCAGTACTTC
TRBJ2-7	NA	TRBD1	TRBV29-1	17	CSVEGEPGTGDVYEQYF	TGCAGCGTTGAAGGTGAGCCCGGGACAGGGGACGTCTACGAGCAGTACTTC
TRBJ2-2	once	TRBD1	TRBV6-5	14	CASSSQGVTGELFF	TGTGCCAGCAGTTCCCAGGGGGTCACCGGGGAGCTGTTTTTT
TRBJ1-4	few	NA	TRBV7-9	14	CASSPLGGNEKLFF	TGTGCCAGCAGCCCCCTTGGTGGCAATGAAAAACTGTTTTTT
TRBJ1-4	NA	NA	TRBV13	18	CASSDNRDPGRTNEKLFF	TGTGCCAGCAGCGACAACCGGGACCCCGGGCGAACTAATGAAAAACTGTTTTTT
TRBJ1-5	NA	NA	TRBV18	15	CASSPQQADNQPQHF	TGTGCCAGCTCACCACAACAGGCAGACAATCAGCCCCAGCATTTT
TRBJ2-7	NA	TRBD2	TRBV5-4	15	CASSLSSGGAEEQYF	TGTGCCAGCAGCTTGAGTAGCGGGGGGGCGGAGGAGCAGTACTTC
TRBJ1-1	NA	TRBD1	TRBV28	13	CASKTGLNTEAFF	TGTGCCAGCAAGACAGGGCTGAACACTGAAGCTTTCTTT
TRBJ1-3	NA	NA	TRBV9	13	CASSVFPGNTIYF	TGTGCCAGCAGCGTATTTCCCGGAAACACCATATATTTT
TRBJ2-7	NA	NA	TRBV6-6	16	CASSYPTGAGAYEQYF	TGTGCCAGCAGTTACCCGACCGGCGCAGGGGCCTACGAGCAGTACTTC
TRBJ2-2	NA	TRBD2	TRBV7-2	15	CASSFNSGITGELFF	TGTGCCAGCAGCTTTAATAGCGGGATCACCGGGGAGCTGTTTTTT
TRBJ1-6	NA	NA	TRBV27	16	CASSPGGGSYNSPLHF	TGTGCCAGCAGTCCCGGGGGGGGCTCCTATAATTCACCCCTCCACTTT
TRBJ2-7	NA	TRBD2	TRBV5-5	18	CASSLAPTSGLGVYEQYF	TGTGCCAGCAGCTTGGCTCCGACTAGCGGGTTGGGCGTTTACGAGCAGTACTTC
TRBJ2-1	NA	TRBD2	TRBV19	17	CASSTRLARSPYNEQFF	TGTGCCAGTAGTACCCGACTAGCACGGAGCCCCTACAATGAGCAGTTCTTC
TRBJ2-5	NA	NA	TRBV6-5	15	CASSYSSRDGGTQYF	TGTGCCAGCAGTTACTCCAGTCGGGACGGCGGGACCCAGTACTTC
TRBJ2-3	NA	NA	TRBV10-3	14	CAISESGETDTQYF	TGTGCCATCAGTGAGTCAGGGGAAACAGATACGCAGTATTTT
TRBJ2-7	NA	TRBD1	TRBV9	16	CASSVGGTGGLYEQYF	TGTGCCAGCAGCGTAGGGGGGACAGGTGGACTCTACGAGCAGTACTTC
TRBJ2-2	NA	TRBD2	TRBV7-9	18	CASSPIGTRGVNTGELFF	TGTGCCAGCAGCCCGATTGGAACGCGGGGGGTCAACACCGGGGAGCTGTTTTTT
TRBJ2-1	NA	NA	TRBV27	16	CASPRTASRTSNEQFF	TGTGCCAGCCCCCGGACAGCTAGCAGGACTAGCAATGAGCAGTTCTTC